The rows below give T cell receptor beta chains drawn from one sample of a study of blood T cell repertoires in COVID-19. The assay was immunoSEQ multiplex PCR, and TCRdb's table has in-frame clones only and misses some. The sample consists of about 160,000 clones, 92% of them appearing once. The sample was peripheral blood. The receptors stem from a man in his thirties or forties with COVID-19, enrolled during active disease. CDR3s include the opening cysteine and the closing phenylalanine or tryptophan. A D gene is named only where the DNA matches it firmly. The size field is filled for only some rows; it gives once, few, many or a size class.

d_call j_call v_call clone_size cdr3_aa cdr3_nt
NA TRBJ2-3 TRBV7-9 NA CASSYGRGSEADTQYF TGTGCCAGCAGTTACGGGCGGGGATCAGAGGCAGATACGCAGTATTTT
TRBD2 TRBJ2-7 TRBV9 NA CASSPRGERFPYEQYF TGTGCCAGCAGCCCGCGGGGGGAGCGGTTCCCCTACGAGCAGTACTTC
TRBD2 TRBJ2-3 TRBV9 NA CASSWRGSGDTQYF TGTGCCAGCAGCTGGCGGGGGAGCGGGGATACGCAGTATTTT
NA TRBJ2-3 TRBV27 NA CASSFTHPSTDTQYF TGTGCCAGCAGTTTTACACATCCTAGCACAGATACGCAGTATTTT
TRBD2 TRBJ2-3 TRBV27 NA CASSSPGLAGGTDTQYF TGTGCCAGCAGTTCCCCGGGACTAGCGGGAGGAACAGATACGCAGTATTTT
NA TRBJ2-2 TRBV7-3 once CASSPNTKTGELFF TGTGCCAGCAGCCCAAACACGAAAACCGGGGAGCTGTTTTTT
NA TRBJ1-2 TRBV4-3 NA CASSLWAITYGYTF TGCGCCAGCAGCCTATGGGCCATCACTTATGGCTACACCTTC
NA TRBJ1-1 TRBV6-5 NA CASSVSASYPNEAFF TGTGCCAGCAGCGTAAGCGCTAGCTATCCTAATGAAGCTTTCTTT
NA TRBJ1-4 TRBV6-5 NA CASSYMGARTNEKLFF TGTGCCAGCAGTTACATGGGGGCTAGAACTAATGAAAAACTGTTTTTT
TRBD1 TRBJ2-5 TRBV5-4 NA CASSLGGQGFQETQYF TGTGCCAGCAGCTTGGGGGGACAGGGGTTCCAAGAGACCCAGTACTTC
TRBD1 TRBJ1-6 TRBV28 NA CASSLLQGGLDSPLHF TGTGCCAGCAGTCTTCTTCAGGGGGGTTTGGATTCACCCCTCCACTTT
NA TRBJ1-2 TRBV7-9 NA CASSPPGNYGYTF TGTGCCAGCAGCCCCCCAGGGAACTATGGCTACACCTTC
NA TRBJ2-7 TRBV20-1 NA CSARWPYEQYF TGCAGTGCTAGATGGCCCTACGAGCAGTACTTC
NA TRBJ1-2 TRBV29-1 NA CSVDLAGVGYTF TGCAGCGTTGATTTGGCAGGGGTTGGCTACACCTTC
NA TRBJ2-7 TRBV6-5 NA CASSWGGRSYEQYF TGTGCCAGCTCGTGGGGGGGGCGGTCGTACGAGCAGTACTTC
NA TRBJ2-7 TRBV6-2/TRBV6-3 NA CASSWDISTYSVGQYF TGTGCCAGCAGCTGGGACATCTCCACCTACTCCGTCGGGCAGTACTTC
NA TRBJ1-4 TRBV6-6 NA CASSPHRYEEKLFF TGTGCCAGCAGCCCCCATAGATATGAGGAAAAACTGTTTTTT
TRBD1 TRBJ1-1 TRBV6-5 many CASRRDRGTEAFF TGTGCCAGCAGGCGTGACAGGGGCACTGAAGCTTTCTTT
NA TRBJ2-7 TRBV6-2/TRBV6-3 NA CASSPRESSYEQYF TGTGCCAGCAGTCCCCGGGAGAGCTCCTACGAGCAGTACTTC
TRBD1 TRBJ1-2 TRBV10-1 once CASMDRLRRFTGAGYTF TGCGCCAGCATGGATAGGTTGAGGCGTTTTACAGGGGCTGGCTACACCTTC
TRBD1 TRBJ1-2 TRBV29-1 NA CSVEGAPGGYTF TGCAGCGTAGAGGGGGCGCCGGGCGGCTACACCTTC
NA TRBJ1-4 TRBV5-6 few CASSPSGTIGEKLFF TGTGCCAGCAGCCCCTCCGGGACAATAGGTGAAAAACTGTTTTTT
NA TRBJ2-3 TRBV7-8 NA CASSLEERMDTQYF TGTGCCAGCAGCTTAGAGGAGAGGATGGATACGCAGTATTTT
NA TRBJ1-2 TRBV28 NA CASSPQGLLYGYTF TGTGCCAGCAGTCCTCAGGGACTCCTCTATGGCTACACCTTC
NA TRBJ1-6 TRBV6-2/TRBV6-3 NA CASSSGGAGHSPLHF TGTGCCAGCAGTTCTGGTGGGGCAGGGCATTCACCCCTCCACTTT
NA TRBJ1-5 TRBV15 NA CATSREAAENQPQHF TGTGCCACCAGCAGAGAGGCGGCAGAGAATCAGCCCCAGCATTTT
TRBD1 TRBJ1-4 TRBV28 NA CASSLLGQGGMSGDEKLFF TGTGCCAGCAGTTTACTGGGACAGGGGGGCATGAGTGGCGATGAAAAACTGTTTTTT
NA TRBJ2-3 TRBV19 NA CASTAEVGTDTQYF TGTGCCAGTACCGCTGAGGTGGGCACAGATACGCAGTATTTT
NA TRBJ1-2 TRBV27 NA CASSLSGRGEGYTF TGTGCCAGCAGTTTATCTGGCAGGGGTGAAGGCTACACCTTC
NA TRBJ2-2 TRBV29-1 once CSGQSNTGELFF TGCAGCGGACAGTCGAACACCGGGGAGCTGTTTTTT
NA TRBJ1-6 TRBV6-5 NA CASISAPGYNSPLHF TGTGCCAGCATTTCCGCTCCGGGCTATAATTCACCCCTCCACTTT
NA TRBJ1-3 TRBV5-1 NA CASSRGNTIYF TGCGCCAGCAGCCGGGGAAACACCATATATTTT
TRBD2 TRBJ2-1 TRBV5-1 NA CASSLGGGGTSYNEQFF TGCGCCAGCAGCTTGGGAGGCGGGGGGACTTCCTACAATGAGCAGTTCTTC
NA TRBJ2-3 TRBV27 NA CASSPVAGTDTQYF TGTGCCAGCAGCCCCGTAGCAGGGACAGATACGCAGTATTTT
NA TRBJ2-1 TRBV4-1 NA CASSQVGQFGNEQFF TGCGCCAGCAGCCAAGTAGGACAGTTCGGCAATGAGCAGTTCTTC
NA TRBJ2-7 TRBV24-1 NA CATSDPGIGYEQYF TGTGCCACCAGTGATCCGGGAATAGGGTACGAGCAGTACTTC